This T cell receptor (beta chain) came from a study of identical twins. Notes on the study in general: Beta out-of-frame twin sharing showed a weaker excess. Partly confounded zero-insertion analyses could result from invariant MAIT and iNKT cells.

On this clonotype itself: Its cognate antigen is unknown.

CDR1 and CDR2 from the germline V gene are DFQATT and SNEGSKA (reference sequence). The CDR3 loop spans 15 amino acids. J gave up 4 bases and V 1 base, and 8 bases lay outside the gene matches. TCRdb reprocessed the 5' RACE reads with MiXCR, giving one entry per CDR3 protein. The sample shows about 790,000 distinct CDR3 sequences, around a sixth of them seen only once. The same sample was also studied in work on T cells expressing NK-cell markers. This second report adds: HCMV seropositivity marked most of the eight sequenced donors; one was seronegative. CD8+ T cells in roughly six donors included dominant NKG2C+ clonotypes at roughly 1.0-7.0%.

This chain links TRBV20-1 with TRBJ1-1, with TRBD1 identical over 8 bases. The TCR comes from a woman aged 18-29 years in good health. The sample taken for sequencing was PBMCs. This CDR3 reads CSARAGGRLGTEAFF. CDR3 DNA sequence: TGCAGTGCTAGAGCAGGGGGCCGCTTGGGCACTGAAGCTTTCTTT.